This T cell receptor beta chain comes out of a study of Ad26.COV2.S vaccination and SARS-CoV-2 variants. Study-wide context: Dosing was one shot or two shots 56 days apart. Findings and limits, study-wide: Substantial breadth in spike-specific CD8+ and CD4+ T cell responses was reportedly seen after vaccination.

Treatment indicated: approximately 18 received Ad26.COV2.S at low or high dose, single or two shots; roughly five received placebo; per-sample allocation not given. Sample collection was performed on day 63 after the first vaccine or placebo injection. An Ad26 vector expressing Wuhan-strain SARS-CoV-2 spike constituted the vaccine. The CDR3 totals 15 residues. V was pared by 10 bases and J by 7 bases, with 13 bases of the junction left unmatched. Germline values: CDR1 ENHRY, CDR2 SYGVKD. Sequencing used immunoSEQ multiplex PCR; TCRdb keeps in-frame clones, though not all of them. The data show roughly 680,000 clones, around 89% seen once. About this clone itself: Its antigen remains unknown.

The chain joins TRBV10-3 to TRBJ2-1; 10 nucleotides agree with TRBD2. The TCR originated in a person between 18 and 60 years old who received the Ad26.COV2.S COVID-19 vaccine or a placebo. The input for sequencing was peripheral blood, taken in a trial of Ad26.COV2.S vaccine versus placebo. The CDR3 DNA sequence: TGTGCCACCCAAAGGGTAGCGGGGGGTTGGAATGAGCAGTTCTTC. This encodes CATQRVAGGWNEQFF.